The 2 T cell receptor beta chains in this list originate from one sample, sequenced in a study of T cells expressing NK-cell markers. TCRdb re-called the 5' RACE reads and catalogs CDR3 proteins one per entry, DNA excluded. The sample includes about 430,000 distinct CDR3 sequences. The specimen was blood T cells: a sorted CD56 or NKG2C T cell subset, CD4+ or CD8+ T cells, or bulk PBMC T cells (not recorded which). Source of these receptors: a woman aged 50 to 65 in good health.

The chain couples TRBV5-6 to TRBJ2-3; there is no DNA to check the TCRdb D call of TRBD2. The CDR3 runs 13 residues. Germline assignment: CDR1 SGHDT and CDR2 YYEEEE. The CDR3 region is CASSPGLEDTQYF.

CDR3 protein: CASTRGDYEQYF. J is TRBJ2-7 and V is TRBV12-3 or TRBV12-4; TCRdb outputs TRBD1, but without DNA this stays unchecked. The CDR3 contains 12 residues.